The next 3 T cell receptor beta chains were all read from a single sample in a study of cytomegalovirus exposure and HLA in healthy donors. PCR involved 60 Vbeta and 13 Jbeta primers. The assay was immunoSEQ multiplex PCR, and TCRdb's table has in-frame clones only and misses some. The sample has 120,000 or so clones, about 80% seen once. Source material: PBMCs. Receptor source: a woman aged 45-59 years in good health and CMV-seropositive.

The chain has TRBV11-3 and TRBJ1-1, with 9 bases lining up with TRBD1. This CDR3 is built from 16 residues. CDR1 is SGHNT and CDR2 is YENEEA in the germline V gene. V trimming: 1 base; J trimming: 4 bases; junction bases outside the gene matches: 7. In DNA, the CDR3 is TGTGCCAGCAGCTTAGGGACGGGACAGGGCCCCACTGAAGCTTTCTTT. It encodes CASSLGTGQGPTEAFF.

The V and J genes are TRBV19 and TRBJ2-5; a weak D match, TRBD2 (6 bases). CDR1 and CDR2 from the germline V gene are LNHDA and SQIVND (reference sequence). Between the trimmed V and J ends, which lost 5 bases and 1 base, there was a span of 14 bases. The CDR3 contains 15 residues. CDR3 amino acids: CASSRWAGTQETQYF. The CDR3 DNA sequence: TGTGCCAGTAGTCGATGGGCGGGGACCCAAGAGACCCAGTACTTC.

The chain joins TRBV7-2 to TRBJ2-3; TRBD2 matches 8 bases. Germline CDR1 reads SGHTA; CDR2 reads FQGNSA. With 1 base clipped from V and 5 bases from J, the junction kept 14 bases outside the gene matches. The CDR3 has 18 residues. The CDR3 loop reads CASSLVPPAAGGLDTQYF. The CDR3 DNA is TGTGCCAGCAGCTTAGTACCCCCGGCGGCGGGGGGACTAGATACGCAGTATTTT.